This paragraph reports one T cell receptor beta chain. Donors in Cohort 3 counted as recovered after two negative PCRs, clearance, or symptom resolution. Generated by immunoSEQ multiplex PCR, the TCRdb table keeps only in-frame clones and is missing some. The sample shows about 470,000 clones, about 85% of them seen only once. The sample is drawn from a study of blood T cell repertoires in COVID-19. With 4 bases removed from V and 0 bases from J, the gap between germline ends came to 13 bases. The CDR3 loop spans 15 amino acids. Germline-derived CDR1 and CDR2 are SGDLS and YYNGEE. The clonotype originates from a woman under 30 who had recovered from COVID-19. The rearrangement uses TRBV9 and TRBJ1-2, with D maybe TRBD1 (5 bases). The sample comprised PBMCs or T cells enriched from blood (not recorded which). CDR3 sequence: CASSPWGGPNYGYTF. For the CDR3, the DNA is TGTGCCAGCAGCCCTTGGGGGGGTCCTAACTATGGCTACACCTTC.